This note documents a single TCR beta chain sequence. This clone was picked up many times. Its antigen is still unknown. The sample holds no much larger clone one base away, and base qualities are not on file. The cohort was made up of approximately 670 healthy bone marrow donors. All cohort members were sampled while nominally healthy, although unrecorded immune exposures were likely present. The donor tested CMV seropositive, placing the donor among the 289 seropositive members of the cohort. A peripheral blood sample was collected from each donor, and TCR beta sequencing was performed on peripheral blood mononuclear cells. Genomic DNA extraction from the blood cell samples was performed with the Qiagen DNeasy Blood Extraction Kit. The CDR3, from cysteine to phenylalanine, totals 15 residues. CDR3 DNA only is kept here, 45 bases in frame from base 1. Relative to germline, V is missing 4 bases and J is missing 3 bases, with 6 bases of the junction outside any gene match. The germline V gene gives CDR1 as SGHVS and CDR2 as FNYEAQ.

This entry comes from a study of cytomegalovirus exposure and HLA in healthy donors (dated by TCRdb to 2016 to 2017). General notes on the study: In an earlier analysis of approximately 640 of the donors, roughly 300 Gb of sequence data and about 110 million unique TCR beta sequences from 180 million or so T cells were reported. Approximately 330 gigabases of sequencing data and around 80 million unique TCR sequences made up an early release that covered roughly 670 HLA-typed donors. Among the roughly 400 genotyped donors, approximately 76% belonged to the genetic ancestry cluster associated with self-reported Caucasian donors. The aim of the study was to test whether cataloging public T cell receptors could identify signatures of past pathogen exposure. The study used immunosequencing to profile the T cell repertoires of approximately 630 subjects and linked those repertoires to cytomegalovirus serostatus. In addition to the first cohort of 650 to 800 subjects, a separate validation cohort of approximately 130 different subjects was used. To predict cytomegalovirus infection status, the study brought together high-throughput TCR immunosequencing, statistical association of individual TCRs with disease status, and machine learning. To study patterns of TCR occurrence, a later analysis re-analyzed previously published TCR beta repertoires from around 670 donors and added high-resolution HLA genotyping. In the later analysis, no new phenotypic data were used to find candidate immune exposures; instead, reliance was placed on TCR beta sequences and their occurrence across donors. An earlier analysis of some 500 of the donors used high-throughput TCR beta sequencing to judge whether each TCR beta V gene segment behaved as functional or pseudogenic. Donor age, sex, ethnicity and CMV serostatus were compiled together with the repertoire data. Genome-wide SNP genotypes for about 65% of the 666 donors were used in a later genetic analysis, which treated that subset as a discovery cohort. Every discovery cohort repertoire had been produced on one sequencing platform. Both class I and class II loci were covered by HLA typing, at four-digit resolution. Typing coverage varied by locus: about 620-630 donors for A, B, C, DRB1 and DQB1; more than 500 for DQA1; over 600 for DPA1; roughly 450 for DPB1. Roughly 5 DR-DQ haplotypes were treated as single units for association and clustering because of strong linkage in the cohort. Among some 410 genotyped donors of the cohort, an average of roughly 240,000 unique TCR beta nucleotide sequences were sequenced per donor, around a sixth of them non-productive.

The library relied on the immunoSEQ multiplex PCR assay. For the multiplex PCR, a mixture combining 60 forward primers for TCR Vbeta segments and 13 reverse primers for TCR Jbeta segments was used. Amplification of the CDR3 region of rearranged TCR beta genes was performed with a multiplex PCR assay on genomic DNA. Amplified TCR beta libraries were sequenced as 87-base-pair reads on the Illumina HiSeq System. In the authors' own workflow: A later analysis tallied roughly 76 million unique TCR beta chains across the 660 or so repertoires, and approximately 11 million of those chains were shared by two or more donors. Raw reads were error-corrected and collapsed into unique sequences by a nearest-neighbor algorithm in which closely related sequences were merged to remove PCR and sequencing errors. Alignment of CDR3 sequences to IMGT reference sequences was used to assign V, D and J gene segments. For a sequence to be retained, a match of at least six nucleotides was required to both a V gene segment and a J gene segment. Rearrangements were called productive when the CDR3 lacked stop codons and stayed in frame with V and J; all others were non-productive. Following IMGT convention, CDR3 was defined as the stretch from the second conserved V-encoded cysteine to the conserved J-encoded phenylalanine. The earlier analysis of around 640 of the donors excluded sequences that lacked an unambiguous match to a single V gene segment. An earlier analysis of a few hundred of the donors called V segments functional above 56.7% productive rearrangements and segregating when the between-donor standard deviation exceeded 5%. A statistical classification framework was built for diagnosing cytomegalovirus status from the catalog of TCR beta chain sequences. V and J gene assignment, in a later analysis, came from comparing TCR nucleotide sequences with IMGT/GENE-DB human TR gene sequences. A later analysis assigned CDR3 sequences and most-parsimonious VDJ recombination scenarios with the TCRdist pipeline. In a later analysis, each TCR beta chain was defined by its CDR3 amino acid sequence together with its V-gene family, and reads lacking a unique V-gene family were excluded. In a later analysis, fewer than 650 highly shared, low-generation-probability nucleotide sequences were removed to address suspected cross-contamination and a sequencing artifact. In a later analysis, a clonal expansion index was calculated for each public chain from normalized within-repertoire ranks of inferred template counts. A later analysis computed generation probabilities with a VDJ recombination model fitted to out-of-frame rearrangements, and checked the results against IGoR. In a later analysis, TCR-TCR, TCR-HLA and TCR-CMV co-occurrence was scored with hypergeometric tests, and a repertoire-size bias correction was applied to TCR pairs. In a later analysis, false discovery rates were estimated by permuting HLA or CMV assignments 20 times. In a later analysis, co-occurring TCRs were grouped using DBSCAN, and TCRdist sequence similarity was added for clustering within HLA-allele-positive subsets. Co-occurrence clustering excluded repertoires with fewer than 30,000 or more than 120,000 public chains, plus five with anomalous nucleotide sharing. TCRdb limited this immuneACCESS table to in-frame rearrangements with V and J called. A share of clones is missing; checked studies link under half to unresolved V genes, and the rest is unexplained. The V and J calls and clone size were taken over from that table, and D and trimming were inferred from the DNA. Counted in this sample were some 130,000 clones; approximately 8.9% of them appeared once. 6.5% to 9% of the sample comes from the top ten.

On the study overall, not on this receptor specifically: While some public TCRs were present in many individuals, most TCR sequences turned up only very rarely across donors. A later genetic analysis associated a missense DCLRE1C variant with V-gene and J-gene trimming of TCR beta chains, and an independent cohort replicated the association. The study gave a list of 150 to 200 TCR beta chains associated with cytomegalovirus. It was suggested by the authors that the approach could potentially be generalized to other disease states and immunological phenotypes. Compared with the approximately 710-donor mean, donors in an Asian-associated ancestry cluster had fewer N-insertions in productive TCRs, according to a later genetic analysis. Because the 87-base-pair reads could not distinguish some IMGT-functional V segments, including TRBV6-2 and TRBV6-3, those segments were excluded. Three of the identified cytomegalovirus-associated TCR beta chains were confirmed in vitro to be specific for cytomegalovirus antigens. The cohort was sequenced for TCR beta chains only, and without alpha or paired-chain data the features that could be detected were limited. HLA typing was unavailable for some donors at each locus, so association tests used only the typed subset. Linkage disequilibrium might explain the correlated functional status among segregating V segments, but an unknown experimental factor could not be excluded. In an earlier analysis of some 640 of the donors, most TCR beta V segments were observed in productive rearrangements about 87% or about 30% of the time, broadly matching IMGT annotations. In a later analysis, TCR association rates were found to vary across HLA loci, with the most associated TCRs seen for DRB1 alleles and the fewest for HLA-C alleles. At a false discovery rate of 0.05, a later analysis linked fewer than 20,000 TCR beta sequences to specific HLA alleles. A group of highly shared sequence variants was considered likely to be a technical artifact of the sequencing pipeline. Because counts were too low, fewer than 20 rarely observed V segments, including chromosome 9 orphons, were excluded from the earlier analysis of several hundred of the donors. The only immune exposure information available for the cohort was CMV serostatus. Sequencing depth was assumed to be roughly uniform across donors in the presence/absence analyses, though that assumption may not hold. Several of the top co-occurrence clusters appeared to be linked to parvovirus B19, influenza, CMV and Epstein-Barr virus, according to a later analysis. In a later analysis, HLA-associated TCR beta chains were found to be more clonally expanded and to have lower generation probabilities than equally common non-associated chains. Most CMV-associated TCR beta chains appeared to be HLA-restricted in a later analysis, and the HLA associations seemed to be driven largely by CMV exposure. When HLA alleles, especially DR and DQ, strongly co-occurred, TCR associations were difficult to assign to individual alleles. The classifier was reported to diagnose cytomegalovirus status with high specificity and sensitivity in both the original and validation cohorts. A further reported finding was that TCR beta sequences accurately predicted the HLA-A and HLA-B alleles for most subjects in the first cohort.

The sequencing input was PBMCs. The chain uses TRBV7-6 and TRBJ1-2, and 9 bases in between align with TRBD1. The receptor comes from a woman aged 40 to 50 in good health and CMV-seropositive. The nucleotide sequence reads TGTGCCAGCAGCTCTGGGACAGGGAATGACTATGGCTACACCTTC. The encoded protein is CASSSGTGNDYGYTF.